These T cell receptor beta chains were read from a single sample in a study of blood T cell repertoires in COVID-19. Sequencing was performed with immunoSEQ multiplex PCR; in TCRdb, only in-frame clones are kept and a portion is missing. The sample shows 28,000 or so clones, under 90% of them seen only once. The source material was peripheral blood. Receptors originate from a human donor in a cohort sampled during active COVID-19. The CDR3 runs from the conserved cysteine through the conserved F or W. A D gene is named only where the DNA matches it firmly. Size values are once, few and many counts, or a class for expanded clones, and some rows have none.

TRBV6-5	.	TRBJ2-5	TRBD2	TGTGCCAGCAGAATACTCGGGGAGGGAACCCAGTACTTC	CASRILGEGTQYF
TRBV28	.	TRBJ1-2	.	TGTGCCAGCACCCGGGGGGGGAGTAACTATGGCTACACCTTC	CASTRGGSNYGYTF
TRBV7-2	.	TRBJ2-7	.	TGTGCCAGCAGCACAAATAGGGGGTACCAGCAGTACTTC	CASSTNRGYQQYF
TRBV5-5	.	TRBJ2-1	.	TGTGCCAGCACCCAGTCGTTTGAGCAGTTCTTC	CASTQSFEQFF
TRBV4-2	.	TRBJ1-3	.	TGTGCCAGCAGCCAGGTAGTAGGAAACACCATATATTTT	CASSQVVGNTIYF
TRBV18	.	TRBJ2-1	TRBD1	TGTGCCAGCTCATCGAGACCGGGACAGGGGTACAATGAGCAGTTCTTC	CASSSRPGQGYNEQFF
TRBV6-5	.	TRBJ1-4	TRBD1	TGTGCCAGCAGTTACTCGAACAGGGGGCGAGGAGAAAAACTGTTTTTT	CASSYSNRGRGEKLFF
TRBV6-6	.	TRBJ2-6	TRBD2	TGTGCCAGCACCCGGACTAGCGGCTCTGGGGCCAACGTCCTGACTTTC	CASTRTSGSGANVLTF
TRBV5-4	once	TRBJ1-4	.	TGTGCCAGCAGCTTGGAGGGGATTAATGAAAAACTGTTTTTT	CASSLEGINEKLFF
TRBV5-1	.	TRBJ2-6	.	TGCGCCAGCAGCTTAGCCACCGCTAGCTCTGGGGCCAACGTCCTGACTTTC	CASSLATASSGANVLTF
TRBV5-4	once	TRBJ2-5	.	TGTGCCAGCAGCACTGGGGGCAGTCAAGAGACCCAGTACTTC	CASSTGGSQETQYF
TRBV10-1	.	TRBJ1-2	TRBD1	TGCGCCAGCAGTGAAGGGACAGGGTATGGCTACACCTTC	CASSEGTGYGYTF
TRBV28	.	TRBJ1-5	.	TGTGCCAGCAGTTTACCCTCCCAAGCAGGCGGCAGTCGGGGTCAGCCCCAGCATTTT	CASSLPSQAGGSRGQPQHF
TRBV4-3	.	TRBJ2-7	.	TGCGCCAGCAGCCAAGGCGTTAACTCCTACGAGCAGTACTTC	CASSQGVNSYEQYF
TRBV29-1	.	TRBJ1-4	.	TGCAGCGTGTATACGGGGGGTGATGAAAAACTGTTTTTT	CSVYTGGDEKLFF
TRBV7-2	.	TRBJ2-7	.	TGTGCCAGCAGCGTGGACTCGGCTACCTCCTACGAGCAGTACTTC	CASSVDSATSYEQYF
TRBV19	.	TRBJ1-1	TRBD1	TGTGCCAGTAGTAATGCCGGGACAGGGAAAGCTTTCTTT	CASSNAGTGKAFF
TRBV25-1	.	TRBJ1-1	TRBD1	TGTGCCAGCAGTAACAGGGGGCACACTGAAGCTTTCTTT	CASSNRGHTEAFF
TRBV4-1	.	TRBJ2-3	.	TGCGCCAGCAGCCAAGAAATAAGCGCAGATACGCAGTATTTT	CASSQEISADTQYF
TRBV3-1/TRBV3-2	once	TRBJ2-1	TRBD2	TGTGCCAGCAGCAATCTAGCGGGGGGTGTTAATGAGCAGTTCTTC	CASSNLAGGVNEQFF
TRBV29-1	.	TRBJ1-4	TRBD1	TGCAGCGCAATGGGACAGGGAAGAGAAAAACTGTTTTTT	CSAMGQGREKLFF
TRBV18	.	TRBJ2-2	.	TGTGCCAGCTCACCAAACCCGGACACCGGGGAGCTGTTTTTT	CASSPNPDTGELFF
TRBV7-8	.	TRBJ1-4	.	TGTGCCAGCAGCTCAAAGACGGGGAATAATGAAAAACTGTTTTTT	CASSSKTGNNEKLFF
TRBV7-2	.	TRBJ1-2	TRBD1	TGTGCCAGCAGCTTAGGGGGGCAGGGGGGCTATGGCTACACCTTC	CASSLGGQGGYGYTF
TRBV27	.	TRBJ2-5	TRBD1	TGTGCCAGCAGGACCCGGGACAGGGGGATAGAGACCCAGTACTTC	CASRTRDRGIETQYF
TRBV28	.	TRBJ2-7	.	TGTGCCCTCGGGGGACTCGGAACCTACGAGCAGTACTTC	CALGGLGTYEQYF
TRBV2	.	TRBJ2-5	TRBD2	TGTGCCAGAGCAGGAATAGTCCGGGGGGGAGAGACCCAGTACTTC	CARAGIVRGGETQYF
TRBV7-2	few	TRBJ1-2	.	TGTGCCAGCAGCTTATTACAAATTGACGGGAACTATGGCTACACCTTC	CASSLLQIDGNYGYTF
TRBV15	.	TRBJ2-7	TRBD1	TGTGCCACCAGCAGGGGACAGGGGGCTGGGTACGAGCAGTACTTC	CATSRGQGAGYEQYF
TRBV27	.	TRBJ1-6	.	TGTGCCAGCAGTACTGGACGCGGAGGCTCCCTTTTAAATTCACCCCTCCACTTT	CASSTGRGGSLLNSPLHF
TRBV11-3	.	TRBJ2-3	TRBD1	TGTGCCAGCAGCCAAGGGACAGGCCGACTTAATACGCAGTATTTT	CASSQGTGRLNTQYF
TRBV25-1	.	TRBJ2-7	.	TGTGCCAGCAGTGACCCTGGACAATCGGTAAAGCAGTACTTC	CASSDPGQSVKQYF
TRBV5-6	.	TRBJ2-7	.	TGTGCCAGCAGCTTTTTCGACAGAGCCTACGAGCAGTACTTC	CASSFFDRAYEQYF
TRBV7-9	.	TRBJ1-1	.	TGTGCCAGCAGCCTCAGGGAGGGGAACACTGAAGCTTTCTTT	CASSLREGNTEAFF
TRBV5-6	.	TRBJ2-2	.	TGTGCCAGCAGCTTCCGCTCGCGGGCCGTCGATTCGGGGGAGCTGTTTTTT	CASSFRSRAVDSGELFF
TRBV5-6	.	TRBJ2-7	.	TGTGCCAGCAGCTTGGCGACTTGGACAGCAACCTACGAGCAGTACTTC	CASSLATWTATYEQYF
TRBV24-1	.	TRBJ2-1	TRBD2	TGTGCCACCAGTGCCCTGGGACTAGCAAATGACAATGAGCAGTTCTTC	CATSALGLANDNEQFF